This section outlines one TCR beta chain sequence together with its context. As yet, its antigen is unknown. V lost 1 base to trimming and J lost 6 bases; unmatched junction nucleotides: 5. Germline CDR1 and CDR2: SNHLY and FYNNEI. The length of the CDR3 is 15 residues. This sample was taken from a study of T cell responses to AZD1222 COVID-19 vaccine. Study-level information: Samples with a second dose at about 4 or about 12 weeks were pooled together. Study outcomes and limitations: Clonal diversity was possibly underestimated; the donors were predominantly white British and more often female. Seropositive at baseline were only six or seven AZD1222 recipients. Reports indicate that nearly half of spike-specific TCRs are directed at unmutated variant regions.

Profiled with immunoSEQ multiplex PCR; TCRdb holds only in-frame clones, not every one. The repertoire has approximately 160,000 clones, approximately 93% of them found once; the top ten carry over 0.8%. The source material was peripheral blood, sampled on day 0 of AZD1222 vaccination. V and J are TRBV2 and TRBJ2-1; TRBD1 aligns across 8 bases. The TCR sequence derives from an adult in good health. In DNA, the CDR3 is TGTGCCAGCAGTGAAGGACAGGGGATAAGCAATGAGCAGTTCTTC. Encoded protein: CASSEGQGISNEQFF.